This T cell receptor beta chain is drawn from a study of CD8 T cells in ankylosing spondylitis. Looked up from germline, CDR1 is DFQATT and CDR2 is SNEGSKA (reference sequence). The CDR3 sequence is 12 residues long. V was pared by 3 bases and J by 3 bases, with 0 bases of the junction left unmatched. This clonotype was observed many times. Using its own MiXCR run on the 5' RACE reads, TCRdb lists one record per CDR3 protein. Seen here are fewer than 350,000 distinct CDR3 sequences, about 9.9% observed once, and the top ten hold roughly 9.1%. This sequence originates from a female donor with ankylosing spondylitis or in good health (not recorded which). The V and J genes are TRBV20-1 and TRBJ2-3; TRBD2 matches 7 bases. What was sequenced was blood, either unsorted or a sorted T cell fraction (not recorded which). The CDR3 is CSASGGTDTQYF. In nucleotides, the CDR3 is TGCAGTGCTAGCGGGGGGACAGATACGCAGTATTTT.